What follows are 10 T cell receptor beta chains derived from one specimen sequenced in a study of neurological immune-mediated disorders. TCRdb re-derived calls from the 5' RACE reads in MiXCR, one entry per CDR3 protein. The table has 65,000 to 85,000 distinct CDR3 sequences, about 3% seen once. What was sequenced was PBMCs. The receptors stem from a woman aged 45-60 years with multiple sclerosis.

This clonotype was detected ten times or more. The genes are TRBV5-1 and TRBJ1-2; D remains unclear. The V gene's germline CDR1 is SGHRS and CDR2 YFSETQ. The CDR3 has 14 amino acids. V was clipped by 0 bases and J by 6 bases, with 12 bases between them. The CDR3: CASSLAMGIDGYTF. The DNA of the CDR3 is TGCGCCAGCAGCTTGGCCATGGGGATTGATGGCTACACCTTC.

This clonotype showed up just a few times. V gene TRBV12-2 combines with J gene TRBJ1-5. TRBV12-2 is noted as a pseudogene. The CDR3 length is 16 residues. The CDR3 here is CASLPLGMPSNQPQHF. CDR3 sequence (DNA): TGTGCAAGTCTGCCACTGGGGATGCCGAGCAATCAGCCCCAGCATTTT.

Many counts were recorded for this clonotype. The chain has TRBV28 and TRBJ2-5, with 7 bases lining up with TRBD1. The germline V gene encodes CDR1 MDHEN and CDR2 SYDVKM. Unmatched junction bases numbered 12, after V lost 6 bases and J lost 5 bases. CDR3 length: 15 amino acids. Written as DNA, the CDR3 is TGTGCCAGCAGCCAAACAGGGGCCCCCCGGGAGACCCAGTACTTC. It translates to CASSQTGAPRETQYF.

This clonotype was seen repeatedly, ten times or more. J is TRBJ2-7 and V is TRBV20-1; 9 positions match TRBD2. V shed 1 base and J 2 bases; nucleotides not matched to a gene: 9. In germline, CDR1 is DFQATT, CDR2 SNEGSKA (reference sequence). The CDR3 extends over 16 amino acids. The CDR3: CSARVGGRAGAYEQYF. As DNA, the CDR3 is TGCAGTGCTAGAGTAGGCGGGAGGGCCGGGGCCTACGAGCAGTACTTC.

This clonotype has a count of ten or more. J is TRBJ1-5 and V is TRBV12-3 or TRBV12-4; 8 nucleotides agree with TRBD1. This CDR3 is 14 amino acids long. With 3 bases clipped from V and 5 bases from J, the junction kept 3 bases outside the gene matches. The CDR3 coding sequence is TGTGCCAGCAGTTTGAGGACAGGGTATCAGCCCCAGCATTTT. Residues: CASSLRTGYQPQHF.

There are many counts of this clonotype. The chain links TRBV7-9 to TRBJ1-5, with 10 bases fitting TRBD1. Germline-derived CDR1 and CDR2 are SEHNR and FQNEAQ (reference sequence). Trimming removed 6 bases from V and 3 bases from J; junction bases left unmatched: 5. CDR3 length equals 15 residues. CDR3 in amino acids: CASSYGTGDNQPQHF. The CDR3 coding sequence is TGTGCCAGCAGTTACGGGACAGGGGACAATCAGCCCCAGCATTTT.

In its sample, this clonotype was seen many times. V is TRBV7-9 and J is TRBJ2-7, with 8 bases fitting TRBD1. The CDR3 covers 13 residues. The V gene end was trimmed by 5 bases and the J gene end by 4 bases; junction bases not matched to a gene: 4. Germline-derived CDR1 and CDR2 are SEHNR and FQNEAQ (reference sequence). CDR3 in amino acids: CASSRQGRYEQYF. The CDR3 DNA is TGTGCCAGCAGCCGACAGGGGAGGTACGAGCAGTACTTC.

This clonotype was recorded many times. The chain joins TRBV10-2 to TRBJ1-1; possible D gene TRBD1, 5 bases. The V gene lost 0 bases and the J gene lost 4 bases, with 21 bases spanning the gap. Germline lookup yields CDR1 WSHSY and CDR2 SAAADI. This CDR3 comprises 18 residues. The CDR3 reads CASSESVIGMGRVTEAFF. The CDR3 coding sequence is TGCGCCAGCAGTGAGTCTGTAATCGGGATGGGGCGTGTCACTGAAGCTTTCTTT.

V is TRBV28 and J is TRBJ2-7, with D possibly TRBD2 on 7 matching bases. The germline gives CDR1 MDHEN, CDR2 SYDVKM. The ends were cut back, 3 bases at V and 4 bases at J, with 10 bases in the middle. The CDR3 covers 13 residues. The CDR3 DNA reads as TGTGCCAGCAGTTTGGGGGGGCAATACGAGCAGTACGTC. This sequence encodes CASSLGGQYEQYV.

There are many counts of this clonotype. The CDR3 reads CSATTSGVTDTQYF. The DNA of the CDR3 is TGCAGTGCTACGACTAGCGGGGTTACAGATACGCAGTATTTT. The chain joins TRBV20-1 to TRBJ2-3; TRBD2 matches at 11 bases. V lost 4 bases to trimming and J lost 3 bases; unmatched junction nucleotides: 3. Germline CDR1 is DFQATT and CDR2 is SNEGSKA (reference sequence). CDR3 length equals 14 residues.